This T cell receptor (beta chain) was identified during a study of cytotoxic CD8 clonotypes in ibrutinib-treated CLL. The V end lost 5 bases, the J end lost 8 bases, and 13 bases lay between the germline ends. This CDR3 comprises 12 residues. Germline CDR1 SGHVS, CDR2 FQNEAQ. The assay was immunoSEQ multiplex PCR, and TCRdb's table has in-frame clones only and misses some. The sample lists around 250,000 clones, around 70% occurring once. The gene calls are TRBV7-8 and TRBJ2-7; D possibly corresponds to TRBD1 (6 bases). The receptor was derived from a human donor with chronic lymphocytic leukemia. The material was PBMCs, obtained after 24 months of ibrutinib treatment. The CDR3 protein is CASSPIQGKQYF. For the CDR3, the DNA is TGTGCCAGCAGCCCCATACAGGGAAAGCAGTACTTC.